The 19 T cell receptor beta chains presented below share a single source sample, sequenced in a study of blood T cell repertoires in COVID-19. Clones were read by immunoSEQ multiplex PCR, and TCRdb kept only the in-frame ones, dropping some. Seen here are roughly 430,000 clones, roughly 90% observed once, and the top ten hold roughly 2%. Sequenced sample: PBMCs or T cells enriched from blood (not recorded which). Receptor source: a woman aged 35 to 49 with acute COVID-19.

This sequence joins TRBV7-2 and TRBJ2-1, with 9 bases matching TRBD2. Germline V lookup: CDR1 SGHTA, CDR2 FQGNSA. V gave up 5 bases and J gave up 2 bases; unmatched junction bases: 4. CDR3 length: 15 amino acids. CDR3 in DNA: TGTGCCAGCAGCCTCAGCGGGGGGCCCTACAATGAGCAGTTCTTC. Translating it yields CASSLSGGPYNEQFF. The entire variable domain, with the rest obtained from reference TRBV7-2 and TRBJ2-1, is as follows: GAGVSQSPSNKVTEKGKDVELRCDPISGHTALYWYRQSLGQGLEFLIYFQGNSAPDKSGLPSDRFSAERTGGSVSTLTIQRTQQEDSAVYLCASSLSGGPYNEQFFGPGTRLTVL.

The chain links TRBV6-2 or TRBV6-3 to TRBJ1-5; a possible D gene is TRBD1 (5 bases). Germline CDR1 is MNHEY and CDR2 is SVGEGT. The V end was cut by 6 bases, the J end by 3 bases, with 12 bases between. The CDR3 consists of 14 residues. The CDR3 sequence is CASSSSGANQPQHF. CDR3 DNA: TGTGCCAGCAGCTCCAGTGGGGCCAATCAGCCCCAGCATTTT.

J is TRBJ2-7 and V is TRBV14, with 8 bases identical to TRBD1. Germline V gene sequence: CDR1 SGHDN, CDR2 FVKESK. Trimming removed 2 bases from V and 4 bases from J; junction bases left unmatched: 4. CDR3 length equals 14 residues. The CDR3 DNA is TGTGCCAGCAGCCAACGGACAGGGACGTACGAGCAGTACTTC. The encoded protein is CASSQRTGTYEQYF.

Concerning this clone: The sample has other DNA sequences that encode this CDR3 too. The chain uses TRBV5-1 and TRBJ1-3, with 7 bases that match TRBD1. Germline V gene sequence: CDR1 SGHRS, CDR2 YFSETQ. This CDR3 region has 13 residues. With V trimmed by 4 bases and J by 4 bases, 2 bases remained unmatched. The CDR3 bases are TGCGCCAGCAGCCTGGACAGGGGAAACACCATATATTTT. Translating gives CASSLDRGNTIYF.

This clone was recorded once. V gene TRBV25-1 combines with J gene TRBJ2-3; 8 bases are shared with TRBD2. The length of the CDR3 is 15 residues. The germline CDR1 and CDR2 sequences are MGHDK and SYGVNS. The junction had 4 bases not matched to a gene; V was cut back by 3 bases and J by 2 bases. The CDR3 region is CASSDSRGVTDTQYF. As DNA, the CDR3 is TGTGCCAGCAGTGATTCGCGGGGGGTCACAGATACGCAGTATTTT.

This CDR3 is CASSERSTNQPQHF. CDR3 bases: TGTGCCAGCAGTGAAAGGTCGACAAATCAGCCCCAGCATTTT. The chain joins TRBV2 to TRBJ1-5; D gene ambiguous. CDR1 and CDR2 (germline): SNHLY, FYNNEI. V was clipped by 2 bases and J by 4 bases, with 9 bases between them. This CDR3 is 14 amino acids long.

Notes on this clone: This likely comes from a read error, as the CDR3 has no conserved phenylalanine or tryptophan at its end. The limits of the CDR3 on the DNA are not certain, so only TCRdb's listed CDR3 is given. This sequence joins TRBV7-6 and TRBJ1-2; the D call in the table, TRBD1, was not verified against the DNA. Germline-derived CDR1 and CDR2 are SGHVS and FNYEAQ. The CDR3 comprises 10 residues, both ends counted. CDR3 in amino acids: CASSPEGTGD.

This clone showed up just once. The DNA for the CDR3 is TGTGCCAGCAGGCTAAACTACGAGCAGTACTTC. It yields the protein CASRLNYEQYF. This rearrangement joins TRBV27 to TRBJ2-7; D gene ambiguous. Trimming stripped 6 bases from V and 3 bases from J, with 6 bases between. Germline loops: CDR1 MNHEY, CDR2 SMNVEV (reference sequence). The length of the CDR3 is 11 residues.

This chain uses TRBV5-6 with TRBJ2-1; 7 nucleotides match TRBD2. CDR3 length: 14 residues. CDR1 and CDR2 from the germline V gene are SGHDT and YYEEEE. The J segment lost 7 bases and the V segment lost 3 bases, leaving 7 bases of the junction unmatched. The DNA of the CDR3 is TGTGCCAGCAGCTCCGGACTAGAGGTTAATGAGCAGTTCTTC. This codes for CASSSGLEVNEQFF.

The gene calls are TRBV7-9 and TRBJ1-5, with a weak D call TRBD1 (5 bases). CDR3 length: 14 residues. V was shortened by 2 bases and J by 7 bases, with 12 bases between the two germline ends. Germline values: CDR1 SEHNR, CDR2 FQNEAQ (reference sequence). The CDR3 region has the DNA TGTGCCAGCAGCTTACAGGGTAACGGGCAGCCCCAGCATTTT. It encodes CASSLQGNGQPQHF.

V and J are TRBV4-1 and TRBJ2-7; 9 bases are shared with TRBD2. Trimming removed 0 bases from V and 0 bases from J; junction bases left unmatched: 12. The CDR3 has 19 amino acids. The germline V gene encodes CDR1 MGHRA and CDR2 YSYEKL. In nucleotides, the CDR3 is TGCGCCAGCAGCCAAGATTTCCGTCCGGGCGGGGGGGACTCCTACGAGCAGTACTTC. It encodes CASSQDFRPGGGDSYEQYF.

The chain has TRBV6-6 and TRBJ1-5; D not resolved. The V gene's germline CDR1 is MNHNY and CDR2 SVGAGI (reference sequence). V was clipped by 2 bases and J by 0 bases, with 5 bases between them. The CDR3 spans 14 residues. CDR3: CASSYGDSNQPQHF. The CDR3 DNA is TGTGCCAGCAGTTACGGAGATAGCAATCAGCCCCAGCATTTT.

CDR3 sequence: CASSPKGGFEAFF. In nucleotides, the CDR3 is TGTGCCAGCAGCCCTAAGGGCGGGTTTGAAGCTTTCTTT. The rearrangement links TRBV7-9 to TRBJ1-1; D is undetermined. CDR3 length: 13 amino acids. The germline V and J ends were trimmed by 5 bases and 7 bases, with 14 bases remaining between them. Germline CDR1 reads SEHNR; CDR2 reads FQNEAQ (reference sequence).

This clone was recorded at least ten times. This chain joins TRBV19 and TRBJ1-2, with unresolved D. CDR3 length: 12 residues. Germline V lookup: CDR1 LNHDA, CDR2 SQIVND (reference sequence). V was cut by 3 bases and J by 8 bases, with 10 bases left in between. The CDR3 DNA follows: TGTGCCAGTAGTATTTCTACGAGGGGCTACACCTTC. Translating it yields CASSISTRGYTF.

The chain couples TRBV6-1 to TRBJ1-6; D is perhaps TRBD1 (6 bases). CDR1 MNHNS and CDR2 SASEGT come from the germline V gene. V was trimmed by 0 bases and J by 8 bases, leaving 11 bases between them. The CDR3 totals 15 residues. CDR3: CASSEAWTADSPLHF. In nucleotides, the CDR3 is TGTGCCAGCAGTGAAGCCTGGACAGCTGATTCACCCCTCCACTTT.

The chain carries TRBV19 and TRBJ1-5; maybe TRBD1 (5 bases). The germline V and J ends were trimmed by 7 bases and 2 bases, with 18 bases remaining between them. CDR1 LNHDA and CDR2 SQIVND come from the germline V gene (reference sequence). This CDR3 region has 16 residues. This CDR3 reads CASNYRSDKGNQPQHF. CDR3 nucleotides: TGTGCCAGTAATTATAGGTCGGACAAAGGCAATCAGCCCCAGCATTTT.

The J gene is TRBJ1-2, the V gene TRBV5-1; 8 bases are shared with TRBD1. CDR3 length: 17 residues. V lost 3 bases to trimming and J lost 3 bases; unmatched junction nucleotides: 13. The germline V gene encodes CDR1 SGHRS and CDR2 YFSETQ. CDR3 DNA sequence: TGCGCCAGCAGCTCTCAGGGGGCTGTAATGGTTGACTATGGCTACACCTTC. Its translation is CASSSQGAVMVDYGYTF.

In this sample, this clone turned up a few times. The V and J genes are TRBV19 and TRBJ1-2; 8 bases are shared with TRBD1. V dropped 0 bases and J dropped 4; count of bases not matched to a gene: 1. The CDR3 sequence is 14 residues long. CDR1 and CDR2 (germline): LNHDA, SQIVND (reference sequence). The CDR3 coding sequence is TGTGCCAGTAGTATAGACGGGACAGGCTATGGCTACACCTTC. Encoded protein: CASSIDGTGYGYTF.

The chain joins TRBV2 to TRBJ1-3; D unresolved. Germline CDR1 reads SNHLY; CDR2 reads FYNNEI. The CDR3 has 13 residues. V lost 7 bases and J lost 11, with 18 bases in between. The CDR3 spells CASMESVPIAIYF. The CDR3 DNA is TGTGCCAGCATGGAGTCAGTCCCGATCGCCATATATTTT.